The clone carrying this TCR beta chain was seen ten or more times. The antigen is unknown. Sampled while nominally healthy, donors likely had unrecorded immune exposures. This sample is part of a study of cytomegalovirus exposure and HLA in healthy donors. Study observations and caveats: HLA-A and HLA-B allele assignments for most subjects were reportedly predicted accurately using TCR beta sequences. There were some public TCRs occurring in many donors, but most TCR sequences were rare.

With 5 bases clipped from V and 0 bases from J, the junction kept 4 bases outside the gene matches. Germline V gene sequence: CDR1 LNHNV, CDR2 YYDKDF (reference sequence). This CDR3 is built from 14 residues. With 60 Vbeta and 13 Jbeta primers, the PCR was carried out. Sequenced by immunoSEQ multiplex PCR; TCRdb stores in-frame clones only, minus some. The sample has 150,000 to 160,000 clones; less than 85% are singletons. The TCR sequence derives from a woman aged 45-65 years in good health and CMV-seropositive. The chain links TRBV15 to TRBJ2-7; 7 bases align to TRBD1. The sequenced sample consisted of PBMCs. CDR3 loop: CATSRDRSSYEQYF. For the CDR3, the DNA is TGTGCCACCAGCCGGGACAGAAGCTCCTACGAGCAGTACTTC.